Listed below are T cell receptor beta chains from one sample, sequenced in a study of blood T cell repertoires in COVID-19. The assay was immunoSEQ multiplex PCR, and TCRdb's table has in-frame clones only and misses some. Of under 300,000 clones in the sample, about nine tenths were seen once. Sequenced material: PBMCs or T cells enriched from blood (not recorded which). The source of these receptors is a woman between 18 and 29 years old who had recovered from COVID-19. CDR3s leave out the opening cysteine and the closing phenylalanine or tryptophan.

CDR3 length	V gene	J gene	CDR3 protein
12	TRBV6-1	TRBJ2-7	ASSETPGSYEQY
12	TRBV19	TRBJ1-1	ASSKSTGGVEAF
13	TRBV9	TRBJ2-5	ASSLGANSEETQY
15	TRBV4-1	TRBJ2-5	ASSPRASGRSGETQY
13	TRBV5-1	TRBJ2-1	ASISTSSGSNEQF
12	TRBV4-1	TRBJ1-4	ATARGGANEKLF
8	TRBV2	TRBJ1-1	ANGGAEAF
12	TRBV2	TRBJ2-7	ASTGLAGSYEQY
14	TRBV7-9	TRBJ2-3	ASSLATSGNTDTQY
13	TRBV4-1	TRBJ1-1	ASSQDAGFDTEAF
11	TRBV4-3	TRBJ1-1	ASSQEGGTEAF
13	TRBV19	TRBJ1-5	ASSTTGGAYQPQH
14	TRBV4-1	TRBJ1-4	ASSLQNTATNEKLF
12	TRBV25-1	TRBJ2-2	ASYTGGDTGELF
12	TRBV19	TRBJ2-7	ASSETGGRYEQY
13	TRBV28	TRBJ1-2	ASSSSLLINYGYT
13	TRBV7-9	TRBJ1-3	ASSLYSQSRNTIY
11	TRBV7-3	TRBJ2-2	ASSFSVTGELF
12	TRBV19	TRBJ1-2	ASTPGFTDYGYT
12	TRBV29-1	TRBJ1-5	SVEPPGGERPQH
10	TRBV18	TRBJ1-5	ASSPGNQPQH
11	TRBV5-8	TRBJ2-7	ASEPGISYEQY
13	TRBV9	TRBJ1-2	ASSHQGGVWYGYT
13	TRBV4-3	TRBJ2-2	ASSQDHRGAGELF
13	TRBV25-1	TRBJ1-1	ASKRAGQLNTEAF
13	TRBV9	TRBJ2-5	ASSVEASGGKTQY
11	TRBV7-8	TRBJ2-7	ASSLGTNYEQY
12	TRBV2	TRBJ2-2	ASRPGGNTGELF
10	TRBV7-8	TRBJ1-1	ASSLTGSEAF
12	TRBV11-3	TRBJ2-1	ASSHGGSLNEQF
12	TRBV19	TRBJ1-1	ASSMSSLNTEAF
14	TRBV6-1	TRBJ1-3	ASSDPGQGSGNTIY
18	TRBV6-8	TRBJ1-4	ASRAPGGQGLSTTNEKLF
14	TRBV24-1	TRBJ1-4	ATSDGRSQANEKLF
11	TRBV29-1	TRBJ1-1	SAPREGRTEAF
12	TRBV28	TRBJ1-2	ASSLIEGNYGYT
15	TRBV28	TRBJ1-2	ASSPTGTGNFNYGYT
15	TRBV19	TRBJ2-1	ASSARTSGWSYNEQF
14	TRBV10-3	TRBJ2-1	ATGGSGRNSYNEQF
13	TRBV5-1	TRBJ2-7	ASSQAGQGFHEQY
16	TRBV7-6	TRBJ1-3	ASSQTLRLGGSGNTIY
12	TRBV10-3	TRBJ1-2	AINHRASNYGYT
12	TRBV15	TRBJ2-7	ATSRERGGFEQY
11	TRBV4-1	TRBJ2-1	ASSQVGENEQF
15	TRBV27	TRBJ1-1	ASSKGGAAYESTEAF
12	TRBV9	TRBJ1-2	ASSAGQGSYGYT
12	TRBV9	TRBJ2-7	ASSVGRINYEQY
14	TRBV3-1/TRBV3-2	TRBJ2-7	ASSQDPSGRWYEQY
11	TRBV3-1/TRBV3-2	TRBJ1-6	ASSQVALSPLH
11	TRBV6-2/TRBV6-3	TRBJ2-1	ASSYGRGNEQF